The present T cell receptor (beta chain) was sequenced within a study of T cell changes during pregnancy in multiple sclerosis (dated by TCRdb to between 2018 and 2021). With respect to the entire study: The study examined how the T cell repertoire changed over the course of pregnancy in women with multiple sclerosis.

Receptor libraries were prepared by the immunoSEQ multiplex PCR assay. This is the immuneACCESS table as TCRdb keeps it, with only in-frame sequences that have V and J called. A part of the clones is gone; compared with another copy, unresolved V genes explain less than half, and the rest is unexplained. The sample yields nearly 110,000 clones; around 93% were counted once. Approximately 1.6% of the sample comes from the top ten. This clone was seen once. What this receptor recognizes is not known. Qualities for individual bases were not recorded, and no much larger clone is one base off. Inclusive of the bounding cysteine and phenylalanine, the CDR3 is 15 residues long. The CDR3 DNA has 45 bases and is translated from base 1. The germline V gene encodes CDR1 MNHEY and CDR2 SMNVEV (reference sequence). Trimming costs V 1 base and J 0 bases, and their ends lie 6 bases apart.

The starting material was peripheral blood, obtained after pregnancy. The chain employs TRBV27 and TRBJ1-4, with no reliable assignment of the D segment. This clonotype was obtained from a female donor with multiple sclerosis, enrolled in a pregnancy study. The sequence in DNA is TGTGCCAGCAGTTTATGGGCCTCAACTAATGAAAAACTGTTTTTT. Its translation reads: CASSLWASTNEKLFF. The full variable domain, with segments outside the CDR3 supplied by the reference TRBV27 and TRBJ1-4 proteins, appears as EAQVTQNPRYLITVTGKKLTVTCSQNMNHEYMSWYRQDPGLGLRQIYYSMNVEVTDKGDVPEGYKVSRKEKRNFPLILESPSPNQTSLYFCASSLWASTNEKLFFGSGTQLSVL.